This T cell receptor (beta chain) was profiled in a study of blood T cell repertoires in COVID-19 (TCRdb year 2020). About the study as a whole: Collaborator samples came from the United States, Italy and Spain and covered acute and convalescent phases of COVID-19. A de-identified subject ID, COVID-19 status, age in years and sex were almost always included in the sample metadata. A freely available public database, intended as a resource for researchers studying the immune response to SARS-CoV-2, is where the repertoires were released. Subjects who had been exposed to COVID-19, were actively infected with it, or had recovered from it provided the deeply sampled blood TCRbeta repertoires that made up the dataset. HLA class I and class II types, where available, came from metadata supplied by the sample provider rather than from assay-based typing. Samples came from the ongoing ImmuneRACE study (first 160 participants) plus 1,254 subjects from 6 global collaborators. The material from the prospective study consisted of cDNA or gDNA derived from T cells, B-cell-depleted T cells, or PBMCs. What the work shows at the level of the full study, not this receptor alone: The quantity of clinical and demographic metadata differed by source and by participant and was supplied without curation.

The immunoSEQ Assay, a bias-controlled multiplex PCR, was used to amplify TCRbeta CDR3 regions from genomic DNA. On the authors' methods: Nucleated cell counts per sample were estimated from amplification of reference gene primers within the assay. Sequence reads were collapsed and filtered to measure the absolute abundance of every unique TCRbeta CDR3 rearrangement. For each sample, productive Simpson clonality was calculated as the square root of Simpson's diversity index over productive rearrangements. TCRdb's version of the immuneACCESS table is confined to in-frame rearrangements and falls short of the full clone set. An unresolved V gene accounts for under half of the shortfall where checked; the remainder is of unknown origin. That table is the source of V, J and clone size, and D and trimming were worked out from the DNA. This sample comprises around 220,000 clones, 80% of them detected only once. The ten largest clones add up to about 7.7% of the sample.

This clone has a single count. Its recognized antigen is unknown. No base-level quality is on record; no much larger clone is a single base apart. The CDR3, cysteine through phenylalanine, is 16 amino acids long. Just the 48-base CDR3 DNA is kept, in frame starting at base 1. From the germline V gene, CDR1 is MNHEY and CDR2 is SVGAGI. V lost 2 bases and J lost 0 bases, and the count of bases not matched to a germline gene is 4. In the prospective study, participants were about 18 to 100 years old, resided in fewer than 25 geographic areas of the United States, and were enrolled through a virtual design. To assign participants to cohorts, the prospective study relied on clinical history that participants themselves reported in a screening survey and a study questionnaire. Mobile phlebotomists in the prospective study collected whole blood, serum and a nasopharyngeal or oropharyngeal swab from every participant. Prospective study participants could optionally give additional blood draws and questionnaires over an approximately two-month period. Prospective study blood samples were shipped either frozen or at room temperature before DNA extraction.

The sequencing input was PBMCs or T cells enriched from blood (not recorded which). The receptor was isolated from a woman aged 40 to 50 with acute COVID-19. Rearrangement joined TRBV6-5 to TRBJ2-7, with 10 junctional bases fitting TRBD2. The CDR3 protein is CASSYEASGSSYEQYF. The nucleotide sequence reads TGTGCCAGCAGTTACGAGGCTAGCGGGAGCTCCTACGAGCAGTACTTC.